This T cell receptor beta chain was observed in a study of cytomegalovirus exposure and HLA in healthy donors (dated by TCRdb to about 2017). Regarding the study in general: An earlier analysis of some 500 of the donors reported approximately 290 Gb of sequence data and 117 million unique TCR beta sequences from about 200 million T cells. Donor age, sex, ethnicity and CMV serostatus were compiled together with the repertoire data. Among the 398 genotyped donors, 81% belonged to the genetic ancestry cluster associated with self-reported Caucasian donors. Because of strong linkage in the cohort, four to six DR-DQ haplotypes were treated as single units for association and clustering. Every repertoire in the discovery cohort had been generated on one and the same sequencing platform. The study aimed to test whether cataloging public T cell receptors could reveal signatures of past pathogen exposure. In an earlier analysis of 587 of the donors, high-throughput TCR beta sequencing was used to judge whether each TCR beta V gene segment behaved as functional or pseudogenic. Around 330 gigabases of sequencing data and around 85 million unique TCR sequences made up an early release that covered nearly 650 HLA-typed donors. Among 398 genotyped donors of the cohort, an average of 235,054 unique TCR beta nucleotide sequences were sequenced per donor, 15% to 20% of them non-productive. The study used immunosequencing to profile the T cell repertoires of 670 or so subjects and linked those repertoires to cytomegalovirus serostatus. In a later genetic analysis, genome-wide SNP genotypes for about three fifths of the 666 donors were used, and that subset was treated as a discovery cohort. Typing coverage varied by locus: about 620-630 donors for A, B, C, DRB1 and DQB1; approximately 520 for DQA1; around 610 for DPA1; some 470 for DPB1. In the later analysis, no new phenotypic data were used to find candidate immune exposures; instead, reliance was placed on TCR beta sequences and their occurrence across donors. Besides the first cohort of more than 650 subjects, a separate validation cohort made up of over 100 different subjects was used. Class I and class II HLA loci were covered by the typing at four-digit resolution. To predict cytomegalovirus infection status, the study combined high-throughput TCR immunosequencing, statistical association of individual TCRs with disease status, and machine learning. To study patterns of TCR occurrence, a later analysis re-analyzed previously published TCR beta repertoires from 666 donors and added high-resolution HLA genotyping.

On the study overall, not on this receptor specifically: The study listed 164 TCR beta chains as associated with cytomegalovirus. Immune exposure information for the cohort was limited to CMV serostatus. A later analysis found that HLA-associated TCR beta chains were more clonally expanded and had lower generation probabilities than equally common non-associated chains. A further reported finding was that TCR beta sequences accurately predicted the HLA-A and HLA-B alleles for most subjects in the first cohort. According to a later analysis, TCR association rates differed among HLA loci, with DRB1 alleles showing the most associated TCRs and HLA-C alleles showing the fewest. Specific HLA alleles were associated with 15,000 to 20,000 TCR beta sequences at a false discovery rate of 0.05 in a later analysis. Because some donors lacked HLA typing at each locus, the association tests relied only on the typed subset. The classifier was reported to diagnose cytomegalovirus status with high specificity and sensitivity in both the original and validation cohorts. In a later genetic analysis, fewer N-insertions in productive TCRs were reported among donors in an Asian-associated ancestry cluster than the approximately 630-donor mean. Correlated functional status among segregating V segments might reflect linkage disequilibrium, but an unknown experimental factor could not be ruled out. According to a later analysis, parvovirus B19, influenza, CMV and Epstein-Barr virus appeared linked to several top co-occurrence clusters. While some public TCRs were present in many individuals, most TCR sequences turned up only very rarely across donors. A group of highly shared sequence variants was considered likely to be a technical artifact of the sequencing pipeline. An association between a missense DCLRE1C variant and V-gene and J-gene trimming of TCR beta chains was found in a later genetic analysis and replicated in an independent cohort. Some IMGT-functional V segments, including TRBV6-2 and TRBV6-3, could not be distinguished by the 87-base-pair reads and were therefore excluded. The authors suggested that the approach could potentially be generalized to other disease states and immunological phenotypes. About 15 rarely observed V segments, including chromosome 9 orphons, were excluded from the earlier analysis of about 600 of the donors because counts were too low. A few of the identified cytomegalovirus-associated TCR beta chains were confirmed in vitro to be specific for cytomegalovirus antigens. In this cohort, only TCR beta chains were sequenced, and detectable features were limited by the absence of alpha or paired-chain data. When HLA alleles, especially DR and DQ, strongly co-occurred, TCR associations were difficult to assign to individual alleles. Presence/absence analyses assumed roughly uniform sequencing depth across donors, an assumption that may not hold. A later analysis found that most CMV-associated TCR beta chains appeared HLA-restricted, with HLA associations seemingly driven largely by CMV exposure. Broadly in line with IMGT annotations, most TCR beta V segments showed up in productive rearrangements about 87% or about 30% of the time in an earlier analysis of 587 of the donors.

Libraries came from the immunoSEQ multiplex PCR assay. For the multiplex PCR, a mixture combining 60 forward primers for TCR Vbeta segments and 13 reverse primers for TCR Jbeta segments was used. A multiplex PCR assay on genomic DNA amplified the CDR3 region of rearranged TCR beta genes. The Illumina HiSeq System was used to sequence the amplified TCR beta libraries as 87-base-pair reads. In the authors' own workflow: In a later analysis, 80 million or so unique TCR beta chains were counted across the 690 or so repertoires, and about 9.9 million of these chains were shared by at least two donors. Raw reads were error-corrected and collapsed into unique sequences by a nearest-neighbor algorithm in which closely related sequences were merged to remove PCR and sequencing errors. V, D and J gene segments were assigned by aligning CDR3 sequences to IMGT reference sequences. For a sequence to be retained, at least a six-nucleotide match to both a V gene segment and a J gene segment was required. A rearrangement was called productive if the CDR3 had no stop codons and remained in frame with V and J, and every other rearrangement was called non-productive. Following IMGT convention, CDR3 was defined as the stretch from the second conserved V-encoded cysteine up to the conserved J-encoded phenylalanine. In an earlier analysis of 587 of the donors, sequences lacking an unambiguous match to a single V gene segment were excluded. In an earlier analysis of approximately 590 of the donors, V segments were called functional above 56.7% productive rearrangements and were called segregating when the between-donor standard deviation exceeded 5%. A statistical classification framework was developed to diagnose cytomegalovirus status using the catalog of TCR beta chain sequences. In a later analysis, TCR nucleotide sequences were compared against IMGT/GENE-DB human TR gene sequences so that V and J genes could be assigned. A later analysis assigned CDR3 sequences and most-parsimonious VDJ recombination scenarios with the TCRdist pipeline. A later analysis defined each TCR beta chain by its CDR3 amino acid sequence plus V-gene family, and excluded reads lacking a unique V-gene family. In a later analysis, some 600 highly shared, low-generation-probability nucleotide sequences were removed to address suspected cross-contamination and a sequencing artifact. For each public chain, a later analysis derived a clonal expansion index from normalized ranks of inferred template counts within each repertoire. In a later analysis, generation probabilities were computed with a VDJ recombination model fitted to out-of-frame rearrangements, and the resulting probabilities were checked against IGoR. A later analysis scored TCR-TCR, TCR-HLA and TCR-CMV co-occurrence with hypergeometric tests, applying a repertoire-size bias correction to TCR pairs. In a later analysis, false discovery rates were estimated by permuting HLA or CMV assignments 20 times. A later analysis grouped co-occurring TCRs with DBSCAN, adding TCRdist sequence similarity when clustering within HLA-allele-positive subsets. Co-occurrence clustering excluded repertoires with fewer than 30,000 or more than 120,000 public chains, plus five with anomalous nucleotide sharing. TCRdb's version of the immuneACCESS table is confined to in-frame rearrangements and falls short of the full clone set. An unresolved V gene accounts for under half of the shortfall where checked; the remainder is of unknown origin. V, J and clone size were drawn from that table, and D and trimming were deduced from the DNA. This sample lists approximately 70,000 clones; around 72% were detected once. 9% to 13% of the sample lies in the top ten.

A note on this clone: This receptor's antigen is unknown. No much larger clonotype is one base removed from it; base qualities were not supplied.

The cohort consisted of hundreds of healthy bone marrow donors. At the time of sampling, all cohort members were nominally healthy, though unrecorded immune exposures were likely present. The donor tested CMV seropositive and was one of the 289 seropositive cohort members. Each donor provided a peripheral blood sample, and peripheral blood mononuclear cells were used for TCR beta sequencing. The Qiagen DNeasy Blood Extraction Kit was used to extract genomic DNA from the blood cell samples. Looking up the germline V gene yields CDR1 MNHNS and CDR2 SASEGT. The cysteine opens and the phenylalanine closes a CDR3 of 15 amino acids. Just CDR3 DNA is preserved here, 45 bases in frame from base 1. V is pared back by 6 bases and J by 2 bases, with 11 bases lying between the germline termini.

The clonotype originates from a woman in her forties in good health and CMV-seropositive. The chain is made from TRBV6-1 and TRBJ1-6; TRBD1 is a weak D gene call, 5 bases matching. Material: PBMCs. The CDR3 in this case is CASRAETAYNSPLHF. The nucleotides are TGTGCCAGCAGGGCCGAGACAGCCTATAATTCACCCCTCCACTTT.